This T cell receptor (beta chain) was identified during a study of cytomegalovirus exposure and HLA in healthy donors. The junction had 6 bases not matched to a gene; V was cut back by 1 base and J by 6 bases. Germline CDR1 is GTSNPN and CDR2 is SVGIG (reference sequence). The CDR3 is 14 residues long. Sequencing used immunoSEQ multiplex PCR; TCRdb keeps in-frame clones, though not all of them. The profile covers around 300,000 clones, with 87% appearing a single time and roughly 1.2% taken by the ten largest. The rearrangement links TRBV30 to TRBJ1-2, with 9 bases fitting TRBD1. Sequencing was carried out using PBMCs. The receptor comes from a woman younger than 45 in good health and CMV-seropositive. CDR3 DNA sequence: TGTGCCTGGAGTGCCTTTGGGACAGGGAATGGCTACACCTTC. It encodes CAWSAFGTGNGYTF.